This T cell receptor (beta chain) was retrieved from a study of blood T cell repertoires in COVID-19. The protocol was immunoSEQ multiplex PCR, while the TCRdb copy is restricted to in-frame clones and leaves out a portion. Of about 63,000 clones detected, roughly 88% appear once; the ten largest clones hold approximately 4.7%. This TCR was recovered from a human donor in a cohort sampled during active COVID-19. The sequenced material came from peripheral blood.

In DNA, the CDR3 is TGTGCCAGCAGCCAAAGGCGGGCCGGGGCCAACGTCCTGACTTTC. Encoded protein: CASSQRRAGANVLTF. The V and J genes are TRBV3-1 (or the pseudogene TRBV3-2) and TRBJ2-6, with a weak D call TRBD2 (5 bases). Trimming cost V 2 bases and J 4 bases, with 9 bases left between them. This CDR3 is 15 amino acids long. Germline V gene sequence: CDR1 LGHDT, CDR2 YNNKEL (reference sequence).